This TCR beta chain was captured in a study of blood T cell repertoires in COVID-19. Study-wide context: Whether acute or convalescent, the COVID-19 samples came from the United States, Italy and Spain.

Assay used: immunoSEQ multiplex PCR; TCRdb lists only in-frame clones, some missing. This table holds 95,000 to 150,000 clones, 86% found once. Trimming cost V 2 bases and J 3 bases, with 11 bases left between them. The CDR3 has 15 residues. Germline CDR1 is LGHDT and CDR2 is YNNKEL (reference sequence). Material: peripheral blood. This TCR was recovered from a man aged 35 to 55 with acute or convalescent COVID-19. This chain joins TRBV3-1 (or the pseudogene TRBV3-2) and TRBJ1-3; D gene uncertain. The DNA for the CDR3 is TGTGCCAGCAGCCAACCCAGTCACCGTGGAAACACCATATATTTT. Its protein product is CASSQPSHRGNTIYF.